The text below deals with one TCR beta chain. Adults between about 18 and 95 years of age took part from about 24 US areas. Grouping used clinical history reported by participants in a survey and questionnaire. The data were produced by immunoSEQ multiplex PCR, yet TCRdb's version contains in-frame clones alone and is incomplete. The sample carries some 210,000 clones, roughly 89% recorded once. This sample was taken from a study of blood T cell repertoires in COVID-19. Per the germline V gene, CDR1 is KGHDR and CDR2 is SFDVKD. The CDR3 is made up of 15 amino acids. V dropped 8 bases and J dropped 5; count of bases not matched to a gene: 8.

V and J are TRBV24-1 and TRBJ2-5, with 12 bases identical to TRBD1. Sequenced sample: PBMCs or T cells enriched from blood (not recorded which). This receptor was taken from a man aged 18 to 30 with acute COVID-19. The CDR3 sequence: CATNAGTGGAETQYF. The CDR3 bases are TGTGCCACCAATGCCGGGACAGGGGGCGCGGAGACCCAGTACTTC.